Below are 15 T cell receptor beta chains sequenced from a single sample in a study of cytomegalovirus exposure and HLA in healthy donors. Amplification used 60 Vbeta primers and 13 Jbeta primers. TCRdb keeps only in-frame clones here, not all; method: immunoSEQ multiplex PCR. The profile covers about 190,000 clones, with approximately 85% appearing a single time and roughly 0.73% taken by the ten largest. The sequencing input was PBMCs. These receptors all come from a woman younger than 35 in good health and CMV-seronegative.

V gene TRBV6-5 combines with J gene TRBJ1-6, with TRBD1 matching over 8 bases. V lost 5 bases, J lost 7 bases, and 4 bases stayed unmatched. Germline V CDR1 and CDR2: MNHEY, SVGAGI. The CDR3 is 14 residues long. The CDR3 region has the DNA TGTGCCAGCAGTGGACAGGGAAGGAATTCACCCCTCCACTTT. Encoded protein: CASSGQGRNSPLHF.

This clone was counted only a few times. This chain links TRBV25-1 with TRBJ2-5, with 7 bases identical to TRBD1. CDR3 length: 14 residues. Trimming removed 3 bases from V and 5 bases from J; junction bases left unmatched: 6. Per germline, CDR1 MGHDK and CDR2 SYGVNS. CDR3 DNA sequence: TGTGCCAGCAGTGATGGTAGGGGGCGGGAGACCCAGTACTTC. Amino acid sequence: CASSDGRGRETQYF.

The V and J genes are TRBV29-1 and TRBJ2-5; no clear D. CDR3 length: 13 amino acids. Germline-derived CDR1 and CDR2 are SQVTM and ANQGSEA. V was trimmed by 3 bases and J by 0 bases, leaving 8 bases between them. The chain's CDR3 is CSVDRSYQETQYF. DNA for the CDR3: TGCAGCGTTGACAGGTCGTACCAAGAGACCCAGTACTTC.

This chain joins TRBV12-5 and TRBJ1-2; 10 bases agree with TRBD1. Germline-derived CDR1 and CDR2 are LGHNT and FRNRAP. The V segment lost 5 bases and the J segment 3 bases; nucleotides outside the gene matches: 9. The CDR3 contains 16 residues. The CDR3 DNA reads TGTGCTAGTGGTCGGAGGGACAGGGGCGGCCACTATGGCTACACCTTC. Encoded protein: CASGRRDRGGHYGYTF.

The chain combines TRBV7-9 with TRBJ1-2, with 7 bases matching TRBD1. Germline V CDR1 and CDR2: SEHNR, FQNEAQ (reference sequence). This CDR3 has 13 amino acids. V lost 5 bases and J lost 3; bases outside the gene matches: 3. The CDR3 spells CASSPGTDYGYTF. As DNA, the CDR3 is TGTGCCAGCAGCCCCGGGACAGACTATGGCTACACCTTC.

The chain employs TRBV5-1 and TRBJ2-1; a possible D gene is TRBD2 (5 bases). The CDR3 contains 15 residues. The V end was cut by 0 bases, the J end by 10 bases, with 17 bases between. The germline gives CDR1 SGHRS, CDR2 YFSETQ. This chain's CDR3 is CASSLAWNGEGEQFF. In DNA form, the CDR3 reads TGCGCCAGCAGCTTGGCCTGGAACGGGGAAGGGGAGCAGTTCTTC.

CDR3 in amino acids: CASSEQGWENTGELFF. In nucleotides, the CDR3 is TGTGCCAGCAGTGAACAGGGTTGGGAGAACACCGGGGAGCTGTTTTTT. This chain links TRBV2 with TRBJ2-2; the D gene is possibly TRBD1 (5 bases). Deletions cut 2 bases from V and 1 base from J, with 11 bases between. Germline V gene lookup returns CDR1 SNHLY and CDR2 FYNNEI. This CDR3 is 16 amino acids long.

This chain connects TRBV27 to TRBJ1-4; D gene unclear. The CDR3 is 14 residues long. Germline CDR1 is MNHEY and CDR2 is SMNVEV (reference sequence). Trimming shortened V by 5 bases and J by 5 bases, and 12 bases separated the two germline ends. This CDR3 reads CASSGLAENEKLFF. The CDR3 DNA is TGTGCCAGCAGTGGGTTAGCAGAGAATGAAAAACTGTTTTTT.

This chain joins TRBV19 and TRBJ1-5; 7 bases fit TRBD1. The CDR3 contains 14 residues. The V gene's germline CDR1 is LNHDA and CDR2 SQIVND (reference sequence). With V trimmed by 6 bases and J by 8 bases, 10 bases remained unmatched. CDR3 amino acids: CASSLQGVFKPQHF. CDR3 DNA: TGTGCCAGTAGCCTCCAGGGGGTTTTCAAGCCCCAGCATTTT.

This sequence joins TRBV6-4 and TRBJ2-1; 8 bases match TRBD2. Per the germline V gene, CDR1 is MRHNA and CDR2 is SNTAGT. The trim removed 0 bases at V and 2 bases at J, leaving 0 bases unmatched. This CDR3 has 15 residues. CDR3 nucleotide sequence: TGTGCCAGCAGTGACTCAGCGGGGGCCTACAATGAGCAGTTCTTC. Protein sequence: CASSDSAGAYNEQFF.

This rearrangement joins TRBV30 to TRBJ2-3, with 10 bases identical to TRBD2. The germline V gene has CDR1 GTSNPN and CDR2 SVGIG (reference sequence). The CDR3 has 13 residues. V dropped 3 bases and J dropped 9; count of bases not matched to a gene: 6. The CDR3 is CAWSAGTSDTQYF. The CDR3 DNA is TGTGCCTGGAGCGCCGGGACTAGCGACACGCAGTATTTT.

The chain is built from TRBV27 and TRBJ1-1; D possibly corresponds to TRBD1 (6 bases). The length of the CDR3 is 15 residues. Looked up from germline, CDR1 is MNHEY and CDR2 is SMNVEV (reference sequence). Trimming cost V 5 bases and J 2 bases, with 15 bases left between them. Written as DNA, the CDR3 is TGTGCCAGCAGTCATTACAGGGAGGGTAACACTGAAGCTTTCTTT. Its protein product is CASSHYREGNTEAFF.

The chain has TRBV7-2 and TRBJ2-5; 11 bases align to TRBD1. The CDR3 extends over 15 amino acids. Per the germline V gene, CDR1 is SGHTA and CDR2 is FQGNSA. The J segment lost 5 bases and the V segment lost 5 bases, leaving 7 bases of the junction unmatched. As DNA, the CDR3 is TGTGCCAGCAGCCGAGGACAGGGGGCTGTGGAGACCCAGTACTTC. Its translation is CASSRGQGAVETQYF.

The chain combines TRBV15 with TRBJ2-3; D may be TRBD2 (6 bases). Germline assignment: CDR1 LNHNV and CDR2 YYDKDF (reference sequence). The CDR3 is made up of 18 amino acids. V was shortened by 0 bases and J by 0 bases, with 16 bases between the two germline ends. The chain's CDR3 is CATSREIGGYPSTDTQYF. The CDR3 DNA is TGTGCCACCAGCAGAGAGATCGGGGGATACCCTAGCACAGATACGCAGTATTTT.

This rearrangement joins TRBV5-6 to TRBJ1-6, with 7 bases fitting TRBD1. The germline V gene has CDR1 SGHDT and CDR2 YYEEEE. The CDR3 covers 14 residues. With V trimmed by 3 bases and J by 5 bases, 2 bases remained unmatched. The CDR3 nucleotides read TGTGCCAGCAGCTGGGACAGCAATAATTCACCCCTCCACTTT. Its protein product is CASSWDSNNSPLHF.